A single sample gave rise to the 23 T cell receptor beta chains below, sequenced in a study of blood T cell repertoires in COVID-19. Sequenced by immunoSEQ multiplex PCR; TCRdb stores in-frame clones only, minus some. The sample carries 250,000 or so clones, approximately 90% recorded once. The specimen sequenced was PBMCs or T cells enriched from blood (not recorded which). The receptors were gathered from a man aged 50 to 59 who had been exposed to COVID-19.

This chain joins TRBV5-1 and TRBJ2-7; 9 bases are shared with TRBD1. The CDR3 covers 15 residues. Trimming removed 2 bases from V and 5 bases from J; junction bases left unmatched: 8. Germline V CDR1 and CDR2: SGHRS, YFSETQ. Here the CDR3 DNA reads TGCGCCAGCAGCTTACCGGGACAGGGTCGTGACGAGCAGTACTTC. The encoded protein is CASSLPGQGRDEQYF.

The chain recombines TRBV2 with TRBJ2-5; unclear D gene. V was clipped by 3 bases and J by 5 bases, with 13 bases between them. Germline V gene data show CDR1 as SNHLY and CDR2 as FYNNEI. This CDR3 contains 14 residues. The CDR3 region is CASSDRRVKETQYF. CDR3 DNA sequence: TGTGCCAGCAGTGACCGTCGGGTCAAGGAGACCCAGTACTTC.

The DNA for the CDR3 is TGCGCCAGCAGCTCCCGACTAGCGTCCTACAATGAGCAGTTCTTC. The encoded protein is CASSSRLASYNEQFF. This rearrangement joins TRBV5-1 to TRBJ2-1; 8 nucleotides line up with TRBD2. V lost 3 bases to trimming and J lost 1 base; unmatched junction nucleotides: 3. Germline CDR1 reads SGHRS; CDR2 reads YFSETQ. This CDR3 region has 15 residues.

This clone is a singleton in its sample. The CDR3 region is CSAGPGTAGELFF. In DNA, the CDR3 is TGCAGCGCCGGCCCGGGAACGGCCGGGGAGCTGTTTTTT. The rearrangement uses TRBV29-1 and TRBJ2-2; D is possibly TRBD2 (5 bases). V was trimmed by 7 bases and J by 6 bases, leaving 15 bases between them. Germline CDR1 and CDR2: SQVTM and ANQGSEA. The CDR3 is 13 residues long.

V is TRBV30 and J is TRBJ2-5, with a possible D match to TRBD1 (5 bases). The CDR3 spans 13 residues. V lost 4 bases, J lost 2 bases, and 11 bases lay in between. Germline V gene sequence: CDR1 GTSNPN, CDR2 SVGIG (reference sequence). The chain's CDR3 is CAWTIQGQETQYF. The CDR3 DNA is TGTGCCTGGACTATCCAGGGTCAAGAGACCCAGTACTTC.

The chain joins TRBV5-6 to TRBJ1-1; 9 nucleotides match TRBD1. V gave up 7 bases and J gave up 8 bases; unmatched junction bases: 15. Germline V gene sequence: CDR1 SGHDT, CDR2 YYEEEE. The length of the CDR3 is 15 residues. The CDR3: CASEPIPGQGREAFF. DNA of the CDR3: TGTGCCAGCGAGCCCATCCCGGGACAGGGTAGAGAAGCTTTCTTT.

The chain uses TRBV7-9 and TRBJ2-1; no reliable D call. V was cut by 2 bases and J by 7 bases, with 15 bases left in between. Germline V gene data show CDR1 as SEHNR and CDR2 as FQNEAQ (reference sequence). This CDR3 is 15 amino acids long. The CDR3 loop is CASSLRQAVHNEQFF. The CDR3, as DNA: TGTGCCAGCAGCTTACGGCAGGCAGTTCATAATGAGCAGTTCTTC.

J is TRBJ2-5 and V is TRBV9; TRBD2 agrees at 8 bases. The ends lost 7 bases at V and 1 base at J; junction bases unmatched: 3. The V gene's germline CDR1 is SGDLS and CDR2 YYNGEE. The CDR3 is 13 amino acids. CDR3 loop: CASGAGGQETQYF. The CDR3 DNA reads TGTGCCAGCGGGGCGGGGGGCCAAGAGACCCAGTACTTC.

This chain uses TRBV3-1 (or the pseudogene TRBV3-2) with TRBJ1-2; 8 nucleotides line up with TRBD1. Germline V lookup: CDR1 LGHDT, CDR2 YNNKEL (reference sequence). The V and J ends lost 4 bases and 5 bases, in that order; junction bases with no gene match: 6. The CDR3 is 14 amino acids. The DNA of the CDR3 is TGTGCCAGCAGCCTACAGGGGGAACGTTATGGCTACACCTTC. This gives the protein CASSLQGERYGYTF.

This chain uses TRBV28 with TRBJ2-1; D is perhaps TRBD1 (6 bases). The ends were cut back, 7 bases at V and 4 bases at J, with 14 bases in the middle. Germline CDR1 and CDR2: MDHEN and SYDVKM. The CDR3 covers 14 residues. The CDR3, as DNA: TGTGCCAGCACCTTCATCAGGGGATACAATGAGCAGTTCTTC. Its protein product is CASTFIRGYNEQFF.

The chain combines TRBV18 with TRBJ2-6; possible D gene TRBD2, 6 bases. The ends were cut back, 1 base at V and 1 base at J, with 8 bases in the middle. Germline-derived CDR1 and CDR2 are KGHSH and LQKENI. CDR3 length: 16 residues. CDR3 nucleotides: TGTGCCAGCTCACCACGGAGGGAATCTGGGGCCAACGTCCTGACTTTC. Translating it yields CASSPRRESGANVLTF.

This chain joins TRBV28 and TRBJ1-4; 7 nucleotides align to TRBD1. With V trimmed by 8 bases and J by 3 bases, 3 bases remained unmatched. The germline gives CDR1 MDHEN, CDR2 SYDVKM. CDR3 size: 13 residues. CDR3 residues: CASRRGPNEKLFF. CDR3 DNA: TGTGCCAGCCGGAGGGGGCCTAATGAAAAACTGTTTTTT.

The genes are TRBV7-9 and TRBJ2-7; 7 bases map to TRBD2. Trimming removed 0 bases from V and 0 bases from J; junction bases left unmatched: 2. The CDR3 spans 15 residues. CDR1 is SEHNR, CDR2 FQNEAQ, per germline (reference sequence). The CDR3 DNA reads TGTGCCAGCAGCTTAGCCGGGGGGAGCTCCTACGAGCAGTACTTC. Translated, it gives CASSLAGGSSYEQYF.

The V and J genes are TRBV5-1 and TRBJ1-4; perhaps TRBD1 as D (6 bases). CDR3 size: 14 residues. The ends were cut back, 5 bases at V and 3 bases at J, with 11 bases in the middle. Per germline, CDR1 SGHRS and CDR2 YFSETQ. The CDR3 spells CASRPQGSNEKLFF. As DNA, the CDR3 is TGCGCCAGCAGGCCACAGGGTTCTAATGAAAAACTGTTTTTT. Complete variable domain (other parts from reference TRBV5-1 and TRBJ1-4): KAGVTQTPRYLIKTRGQQVTLSCSPISGHRSVSWYQQTPGQGLQFLFEYFSETQRNKGNFPGRFSGRQFSNSRSEMNVSTLELGDSALYLCASRPQGSNEKLFFGSGTQLSVL.

The gene calls are TRBV11-2 and TRBJ2-3; maybe TRBD2 (5 bases). This CDR3 contains 14 residues. Germline V CDR1 and CDR2: SGHAT, FQNNGV. V lost 5 bases and J lost 10, with 19 bases in between. The CDR3 DNA follows: TGTGCCAGCAGCCGTCACCCGACTAATCAGGCGCAGTATTTT. Translation gives CASSRHPTNQAQYF.

The CDR3 loop reads CASSVGAGANVLTF. DNA for the CDR3: TGTGCCAGCAGCGTAGGGGCCGGGGCCAACGTCCTGACTTTC. This sequence joins TRBV9 and TRBJ2-6; D call uncertain. CDR1 and CDR2 (germline): SGDLS, YYNGEE. CDR3 length equals 14 residues. Trimming stripped 0 bases from V and 4 bases from J, with 5 bases between.

The V gene is TRBV30, the J gene TRBJ2-3; 9 bases fit TRBD2. J was trimmed by 3 bases and V by 6 bases; bases with no gene match: 10. CDR3 length equals 15 residues. Looked up from germline, CDR1 is GTSNPN and CDR2 is SVGIG (reference sequence). CDR3 nucleotides: TGTGCCTGCCCTTCGGGACTAGCCCTGACAGATACGCAGTATTTT. This translates into CACPSGLALTDTQYF. Complete variable domain (other parts from reference TRBV30 and TRBJ2-3): SQTIHQWPATLVQPVGSPLSLECTVEGTSNPNLYWYRQAAGRGLQLLFYSVGIGQISSEVPQNLSASRPQDRQFILSSKKLLLSDSGFYLCACPSGLALTDTQYFGPGTRLTVL.

The chain carries TRBV28 and TRBJ1-3, with a tentative D call TRBD1 (6 bases). Germline CDR1 reads MDHEN; CDR2 reads SYDVKM. Trimming removed 4 bases from V and 1 base from J, with 17 bases in between. The CDR3 length is 17 residues. This CDR3 reads CASSSYITGTSGNTIYF. The DNA for the CDR3 is TGTGCCAGCAGTTCGTACATCACAGGGACGTCTGGAAACACCATATATTTT. The full variable domain, completed using reference TRBV28 and TRBJ1-3, is DVKVTQSSRYLVKRTGEKVFLECVQDMDHENMFWYRQDPGLGLRLIYFSYDVKMKEKGDIPEGYSVSREKKERFSLILESASTNQTSMYLCASSSYITGTSGNTIYFGEGSWLTVV.

The chain couples TRBV3-1 (or the pseudogene TRBV3-2) to TRBJ2-5; 9 bases line up with TRBD2. The V segment lost 2 bases and the J segment 4 bases; nucleotides outside the gene matches: 8. CDR1 LGHDT and CDR2 YNNKEL come from the germline V gene (reference sequence). This CDR3 has 16 amino acids. CDR3 loop: CASSQRSGSLGETQYF. CDR3 DNA: TGTGCCAGCAGCCAACGTAGCGGGAGCCTCGGAGAGACCCAGTACTTC.

The CDR3 loop reads CASSLQDTGYTF. The CDR3 nucleotides are TGTGCCAGCAGCTTACAGGACACCGGCTACACCTTC. This chain joins TRBV7-9 and TRBJ1-2; possibly TRBD1 for D (5 bases). V lost 2 bases and J 8 bases, leaving 9 bases between the germline ends. Germline V gene data show CDR1 as SEHNR and CDR2 as FQNEAQ (reference sequence). The CDR3 loop spans 12 amino acids.

The CDR3 DNA follows: TGTGCCTGGAGTGTACTTTGGGACATCGACTATGGCTACACCTTC. This gives the protein CAWSVLWDIDYGYTF. The V and J genes are TRBV30 and TRBJ1-2; D is perhaps TRBD1 (6 bases). Germline CDR1 is GTSNPN and CDR2 is SVGIG (reference sequence). This CDR3 is 15 amino acids long. With 0 bases removed from V and 3 bases from J, the gap between germline ends came to 14 bases.

The genes are TRBV7-9 and TRBJ1-1; D perhaps matches TRBD1 (5 bases). V gave up 2 bases and J gave up 2 bases, with 9 bases separating them. CDR3 length equals 14 residues. Germline assignment: CDR1 SEHNR and CDR2 FQNEAQ (reference sequence). This chain's CDR3 is CASSLRGSNTEAFF. CDR3 sequence (DNA): TGTGCCAGCAGCTTACGGGGGAGTAACACTGAAGCTTTCTTT.

The chain uses TRBV11-2 and TRBJ1-4, with TRBD1 as a possible D gene (5 bases). Trimming shortened V by 5 bases and J by 3 bases, and 16 bases separated the two germline ends. The CDR3 consists of 16 residues. CDR1 and CDR2 (germline): SGHAT, FQNNGV. This chain's CDR3 is CASSVRTGLANEKLFF. The CDR3 DNA reads TGTGCCAGCAGCGTGCGAACAGGTTTAGCTAATGAAAAACTGTTTTTT.